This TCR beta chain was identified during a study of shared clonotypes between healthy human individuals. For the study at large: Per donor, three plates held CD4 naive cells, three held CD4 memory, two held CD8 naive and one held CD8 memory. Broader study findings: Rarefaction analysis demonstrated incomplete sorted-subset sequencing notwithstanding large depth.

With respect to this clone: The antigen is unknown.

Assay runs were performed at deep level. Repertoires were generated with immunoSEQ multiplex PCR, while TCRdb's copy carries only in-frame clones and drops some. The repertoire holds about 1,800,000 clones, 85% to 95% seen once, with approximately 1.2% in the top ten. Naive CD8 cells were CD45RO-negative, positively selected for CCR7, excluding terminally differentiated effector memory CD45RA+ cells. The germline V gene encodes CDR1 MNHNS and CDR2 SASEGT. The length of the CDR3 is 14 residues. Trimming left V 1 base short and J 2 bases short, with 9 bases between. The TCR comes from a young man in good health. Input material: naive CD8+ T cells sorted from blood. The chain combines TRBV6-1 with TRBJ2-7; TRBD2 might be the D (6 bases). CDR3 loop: CASSEVIAAYEQYF. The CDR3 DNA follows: TGTGCCAGCAGTGAAGTGATAGCGGCCTACGAGCAGTACTTC.